Listed here are 2 T cell receptor beta chains from one sample, sequenced in a study of T cell responses to AZD1222 COVID-19 vaccine. Profiling relied on immunoSEQ multiplex PCR, and the TCRdb table lists in-frame clones only, not all of them. The sample carries 150,000 to 200,000 clones, about 92% recorded once. The sample here was peripheral blood, taken on day 0 of AZD1222 vaccination. Every receptor here comes from an adult in good health.

This chain uses TRBV19 with TRBJ2-7; perhaps TRBD2 as D (5 bases). V lost 5 bases and J lost 2, with 13 bases in between. Germline V CDR1 and CDR2: LNHDA, SQIVND (reference sequence). CDR3 size: 14 residues. The CDR3 spells CASSDRGLTYEQYF. The CDR3 DNA sequence: TGTGCCAGTAGTGATCGGGGTTTAACCTACGAGCAGTACTTC.

The chain couples TRBV5-1 to TRBJ2-2, with D unresolved. The CDR3 runs 17 residues. Trimming pared 0 bases from V and 0 bases from J, leaving 12 bases between. CDR1 and CDR2 (germline): SGHRS, YFSETQ. CDR3 sequence: CASSLVGGRSNTGELFF. CDR3 sequence (DNA): TGCGCCAGCAGCTTGGTGGGCGGCCGCTCGAACACCGGGGAGCTGTTTTTT.